The 21 T cell receptor beta chains below were found in one sample sequenced in a study of identical twins. Each CDR3 protein gets one entry after TCRdb re-called the 5' RACE reads with MiXCR. The repertoire holds nearly 900,000 distinct CDR3 sequences, with roughly an eighth as singletons. This sample also appeared in a second study, on yellow fever vaccine responses in identical twins.

Sequencing was done on a sample of PBMCs. The origin of the receptors is a woman in her late teens or twenties in good health.

This rearrangement joins TRBV12-3 or TRBV12-4 to TRBJ2-2, with D perhaps TRBD1 (6 bases). This CDR3 spans 15 amino acids. The V end was cut by 6 bases, the J end by 5 bases, with 16 bases between. As DNA, the CDR3 is TGTGCCAGCAGGCAACAGGGTTTAAGGACCGGGGAGCTGTTTTTT. Its protein product is CASRQQGLRTGELFF.

This chain links TRBV4-1 with TRBJ2-5; D is unresolved. The germline V gene encodes CDR1 MGHRA and CDR2 YSYEKL. The CDR3 contains 14 residues. V was shortened by 5 bases and J by 0 bases, with 10 bases between the two germline ends. The CDR3 sequence: CASSSPRNQETQYF. The CDR3 region has the DNA TGCGCCAGCAGCTCGCCAAGGAACCAAGAGACCCAGTACTTC.

The chain joins TRBV7-2 to TRBJ2-1, with D possibly being TRBD2 (6 bases). From germline, CDR1 is SGHTA and CDR2 FQGNSA. The CDR3 spans 14 residues. V dropped 5 bases and J dropped 7 bases, with 15 bases sitting between them. This chain's CDR3 is CASSLTWDFNEQFF. Here the CDR3 DNA reads TGTGCCAGCAGCCTCACCTGGGACTTTAATGAGCAGTTCTTC. Full variable domain (outside the CDR3, taken from reference TRBV7-2 and TRBJ2-1): GAGVSQSPSNKVTEKGKDVELRCDPISGHTALYWYRQSLGQGLEFLIYFQGNSAPDKSGLPSDRFSAERTGGSVSTLTIQRTQQEDSAVYLCASSLTWDFNEQFFGPGTRLTVL.

This clonotype showed up many times. The genes are TRBV6-5 and TRBJ2-7; D is ambiguous. This CDR3 is built from 12 residues. Germline assignment: CDR1 MNHEY and CDR2 SVGAGI. With 5 bases removed from V and 0 bases from J, the gap between germline ends came to 5 bases. CDR3 in amino acids: CASSTPSYEQYF. For the CDR3, the DNA is TGTGCCAGCAGTACCCCCTCCTACGAGCAGTACTTC.

The genes are TRBV5-5 and TRBJ2-7; possibly TRBD1 or TRBD2 for D (5 bases each). The CDR3 consists of 14 residues. Germline V gives CDR1 SGHKS, CDR2 YYEKEE (reference sequence). V lost 4 bases and J lost 3, with 14 bases in between. The CDR3 protein is CASSVGAGLYEQYV. DNA for the CDR3: TGTGCCAGCAGCGTTGGGGCGGGCCTCTACGAGCAGTACGTC.

The V call is TRBV7-9, the J call TRBJ2-1; no clear D gene. Germline V gene lookup returns CDR1 SEHNR and CDR2 FQNEAQ (reference sequence). The CDR3 covers 16 residues. V lost 1 base to trimming and J lost 6 bases, with 16 bases between them. The CDR3 here is CASSLGPSNLVNEQFF. CDR3 in DNA: TGTGCCAGCAGCTTAGGACCCTCTAATCTTGTCAATGAGCAGTTCTTC.

In this sample, this clonotype turned up a few times. The rearrangement uses TRBV6-1 and TRBJ1-3; D uncertain. Germline V gene data show CDR1 as MNHNS and CDR2 as SASEGT. The ends were cut back, 11 bases at V and 4 bases at J, with 15 bases in the middle. CDR3 length: 13 amino acids. DNA for the CDR3: TGTGCCGTAGGGTCGTCGGCCGGAAACACCATATATTTT. Its protein is CAVGSSAGNTIYF.

This clonotype occurred many times. The chain uses TRBV27 and TRBJ2-4; no clear D. The V end lost 2 bases, the J end lost 8 bases, and 22 bases lay between the germline ends. The CDR3 runs to 17 residues. Per the germline V gene, CDR1 is MNHEY and CDR2 is SMNVEV (reference sequence). CDR3 region: CASSLSPPPSRFDIQYF. CDR3 in DNA: TGTGCCAGCAGTTTAAGCCCACCTCCTAGTCGGTTTGACATTCAGTACTTC.

This clonotype turned up a few times. The chain combines TRBV10-3 with TRBJ2-1, with 12 bases matching TRBD2. The trim removed 6 bases at V and 8 bases at J, leaving 11 bases unmatched. This CDR3 region has 16 residues. Per germline, CDR1 ENHRY and CDR2 SYGVKD. The CDR3 protein is CAIRASGRVTEDEQFF. In DNA form, the CDR3 reads TGTGCCATCAGGGCTAGCGGGAGGGTTACGGAGGATGAGCAGTTCTTC.

This chain's CDR3 is CSARPATDTQYF. The CDR3 bases are TGCAGTGCTAGACCTGCCACAGATACGCAGTATTTT. The gene calls are TRBV20-1 and TRBJ2-3; D remains ambiguous. Germline CDR1 is DFQATT and CDR2 is SNEGSKA (reference sequence). The CDR3 loop spans 12 amino acids. The V end was cut by 2 bases, the J end by 2 bases, with 5 bases between.

This clonotype was seen a handful of times. The V call is TRBV7-2, the J call TRBJ2-3; 14 bases line up with TRBD2. In germline, CDR1 is SGHTA, CDR2 FQGNSA. Trimming cost V 5 bases and J 7 bases; bases outside gene matches: 8. The CDR3 spans 16 residues. CDR3 in amino acids: CASSPGLAGVRNTQYF. In nucleotides, the CDR3 is TGTGCCAGCAGCCCGGGACTAGCGGGAGTTCGAAATACGCAGTATTTT.

This clonotype was picked up a small number of times. CDR3 DNA sequence: TGCGCCAGCAGCAGAGGCCTAGCGGGAGGATCCGGGTATACGCAGTATTTT. Protein sequence: CASSRGLAGGSGYTQYF. The rearrangement joins TRBV4-1 to TRBJ2-3; 11 bases are shared with TRBD2. Germline-derived CDR1 and CDR2 are MGHRA and YSYEKL. CDR3 length equals 17 residues. With 5 bases clipped from V and 7 bases from J, the junction kept 14 bases outside the gene matches.

This clonotype was counted a few times. The chain recombines TRBV19 with TRBJ1-1, with D perhaps matching TRBD1 (6 bases). The CDR3 length is 17 residues. Germline V CDR1 and CDR2: LNHDA, SQIVND (reference sequence). V was pared by 0 bases and J by 0 bases, with 14 bases between. The CDR3 region is CASSIDTGLGLNTEAFF. The CDR3 bases are TGTGCCAGTAGTATAGATACAGGGCTTGGACTGAACACTGAAGCTTTCTTT.

The chain recombines TRBV24-1 with TRBJ2-2, with 12 positions matching TRBD2. The trim removed 7 bases at V and 3 bases at J, leaving 2 bases unmatched. Germline V gene lookup returns CDR1 KGHDR and CDR2 SFDVKD. CDR3 length: 15 residues. The DNA for the CDR3 is TGTGCCACCAGAAGGACTAGCGGGGACACCGGGGAGCTGTTTTTT. It yields the protein CATRRTSGDTGELFF.

This clonotype was found many times. V and J are TRBV9 and TRBJ2-2, with 14 bases fitting TRBD2. Germline V lookup: CDR1 SGDLS, CDR2 YYNGEE. CDR3 size: 19 residues. J lost 3 bases, V lost 3 bases, and 10 bases had no gene match. For the CDR3, the DNA is TGTGCCAGCAGCGACAGACTAGCGGGAGGGCCCTACGACACCGGGGAGCTGTTTTTT. Translated: CASSDRLAGGPYDTGELFF.

The V gene is TRBV6-1, the J gene TRBJ1-2, with D possibly matching TRBD1 (5 bases). Germline CDR1 reads MNHNS; CDR2 reads SASEGT. The CDR3 extends over 14 amino acids. V shed 6 bases and J shed 3 bases, with 14 bases lying between them. CDR3 loop: CASRPSGTDYGYTF. The CDR3 nucleotides read TGTGCCAGCAGGCCTTCCGGGACCGACTATGGCTACACCTTC.

The chain recombines TRBV20-1 with TRBJ2-5, with 8 bases that match TRBD2. J lost 5 bases, V lost 3 bases, and 8 bases had no gene match. Germline lookup yields CDR1 DFQATT and CDR2 SNEGSKA (reference sequence). The CDR3 loop spans 14 amino acids. Here the CDR3 DNA reads TGCAGTGCTAGTATCGGGGGGGGCACGGAGACCCAGTACTTC. Translating it yields CSASIGGGTETQYF.

V gene TRBV20-1 combines with J gene TRBJ1-4; 11 nucleotides line up with TRBD1. Per the germline V gene, CDR1 is DFQATT and CDR2 is SNEGSKA (reference sequence). V gave up 5 bases and J gave up 7 bases; unmatched junction bases: 6. The CDR3 has 14 residues. This chain's CDR3 is CSARMDRGLEKLFF. In DNA form, the CDR3 reads TGCAGTGCTCGGATGGACAGGGGGCTTGAAAAACTGTTTTTT.

In its sample, this clonotype was seen many times. V and J are TRBV7-9 and TRBJ1-1; TRBD1 might be the D (5 bases). The CDR3 spans 15 residues. The V gene's germline CDR1 is SEHNR and CDR2 FQNEAQ (reference sequence). The ends were cut back, 6 bases at V and 4 bases at J, with 18 bases in the middle. The CDR3 nucleotides read TGTGCCAGCAGAAAATCGGGGGGGTTAGGCACTGAAGCTTTCTTT. Encoded protein: CASRKSGGLGTEAFF.

The V call is TRBV11-3, the J call TRBJ2-3, with D hard to call. V shed 1 base and J shed 3 bases, with 8 bases lying between them. Germline-derived CDR1 and CDR2 are SGHNT and YENEEA. The CDR3 has 14 residues. The CDR3 sequence is CASSLAAWTDTQYF. CDR3 nucleotides: TGTGCCAGCAGCTTAGCAGCGTGGACAGATACGCAGTATTTT. The full variable domain, rest sourced from reference TRBV11-3 and TRBJ2-3, is EAGVVQSPRYKIIEKKQPVAFWCNPISGHNTLYWYLQNLGQGPELLIRYENEEAVDDSQLPKDRFSAERLKGVDSTLKIQPAELGDSAVYLCASSLAAWTDTQYFGPGTRLTVL.

The V and J genes are TRBV3-1 and TRBJ1-2; no clear D. From germline, CDR1 is LGHDT and CDR2 YNNKEL (reference sequence). This CDR3 has 15 amino acids. V was pared by 8 bases and J by 4 bases, with 20 bases between. CDR3 DNA sequence: TGTGCCAGCCGTCCTCAGGAGGGCCCCATCTATGGCTACACCTTC. It codes for CASRPQEGPIYGYTF.